This T cell receptor beta chain was sequenced during a study of a mutant IDH1 vaccine in newly diagnosed glioma listed by TCRdb under 2021. For the wider study: In the chemotherapy-containing groups, vaccination started alongside temozolomide cycles, whereas in patients who had radiotherapy alone it started 4-6 weeks after radiotherapy. Of the approximately 33 treated patients, approximately 60% were male and approximately 38% were female, and a mean age of 40.4 years was recorded. Prior to enrollment, patients had been given standard therapy consisting of radiotherapy alone, temozolomide alone, or radiochemotherapy with temozolomide, with the combination given to most patients. The week-35 safety follow-up was designated visit V12, and the week-47 end of study was designated visit V13. Peripheral blood was drawn at six visits: V03 (baseline), V05, V07, V10, V12 and V13. Longitudinal TCRB deep sequencing was performed for fewer than 30 treated patients wherever samples were available for exploratory analyses. Study-wide findings and limitations: The authors noted that analyses of patient blood samples could not be reproduced because of sample limitations. Immune responses induced by the vaccine were seen in about 93% of patients across multiple MHC alleles. Pseudoprogression seemed to be unrelated to changes in the top peripheral T cell clonotypes found by TCRB sequencing. Availability determined which PBMC samples were chosen for TCRB deep sequencing.

For this clone: This receptor's antigen is unknown. Base qualities are missing; no much larger clone stands one base away.

The time point label here, explained by the study, means: week 47, end of study. Every vaccine dose consisted of 300 ug of a 20-mer mutant IDH1 peptide in Montanide, administered subcutaneously together with topical imiquimod. Patients received eight vaccinations in weeks 1, 3, 5, 7, 11, 15, 19 and 23, corresponding to visits V03 through V10. The donors had newly diagnosed IDH1-mutant astrocytomas of WHO grade 3 or 4 that showed loss of nuclear ATRX. The samples were drawn from NOA16, a multicentre, single-arm, open-label phase I trial in Germany that tested a mutant IDH1 peptide vaccine in humans for the first time. Genomic DNA for TCRB sequencing was extracted from EDTA blood using the DNeasy Blood and Tissue Kit. Its CDR3 holds 14 amino acids, cysteine through phenylalanine. CDR3 DNA only is kept here, 42 bases in frame from base 1. CDR1 is given as LNHDA and CDR2 as SQIVND, both from the germline V gene (reference sequence). The V and J ends are trimmed by 8 bases and 0 bases, leaving 11 bases between them.

Receptors were amplified or captured by the immunoSEQ multiplex PCR assay. Following the manufacturer's protocol, the hsTCRB Kit was used to amplify rearranged TCR beta chain sequences. TCRB libraries were sequenced on an Illumina MiSeq. Under the source paper's analysis protocol: The proprietary platform of the kit vendor was used for demultiplexing, trimming and gene mapping. Imported from immuneACCESS, the table was reduced by TCRdb to in-frame sequences with V and J called. These copies leave out some clones; in studies compared against another copy, an unresolved V gene accounts for under half, and the cause of the remainder is not known. V and J calls and clone size follow that table, whereas D and trimming were derived from the DNA. Recorded for this sample are 30,000 to 35,000 clones; around nine tenths of them occurred a single time. The ten largest clones capture around 12% of the sample.

This chain is built from TRBV19 and TRBJ1-3; the D gene lacks a confident call. This receptor was obtained from a woman in her 30s with glioma. The sample consisted of PBMCs, taken from a glioma patient whose treatment included an IDH1 peptide vaccine. The sequence in DNA is TGTGCCAGTTGGGTAGCCGGCTCTGGAAACACCATATATTTT. Its translation is CASWVAGSGNTIYF.